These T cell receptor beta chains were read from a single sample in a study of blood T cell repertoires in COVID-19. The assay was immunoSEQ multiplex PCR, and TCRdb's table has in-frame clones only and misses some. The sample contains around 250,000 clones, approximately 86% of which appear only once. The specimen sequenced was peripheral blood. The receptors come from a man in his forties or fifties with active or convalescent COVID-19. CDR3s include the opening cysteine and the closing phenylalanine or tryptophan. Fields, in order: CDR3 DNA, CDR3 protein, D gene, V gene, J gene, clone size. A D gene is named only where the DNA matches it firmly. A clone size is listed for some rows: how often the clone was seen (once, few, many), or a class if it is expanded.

TGTGCCAGCAGTCTCAGTCTCTATGGCTACACCTTC,CASSLSLYGYTF,.,TRBV28,TRBJ1-2,once
TGTGCCAGCAGCTGGGGACAGGGGGCGTTGGAGCAGTACTTC,CASSWGQGALEQYF,TRBD1,TRBV7-9,TRBJ2-7,.
TGCGCCAGCAGAGACAGGGGGTCTGCTAACTATGGCTACACCTTC,CASRDRGSANYGYTF,TRBD1,TRBV10-2,TRBJ1-2,.
TGTGCCAGTAGTAACCCCCCCGGGACAGGGGAGGTCTACGAGCAGTACTTC,CASSNPPGTGEVYEQYF,TRBD1,TRBV19,TRBJ2-7,.
TGTGCCATCAGTGAGTCGCGAGGGGGCTTAATAGATAGCAATCAGCCCCAGCATTTT,CAISESRGGLIDSNQPQHF,TRBD1,TRBV10-3,TRBJ1-5,.
TGTGCCAGCAGTGGACTAGCGGGGACAGATACGCAGTATTTT,CASSGLAGTDTQYF,TRBD2,TRBV6-4,TRBJ2-3,.
TGTGCCACCAGCAGAGAACGAGTGGGGCTCCACGAGCAGTACTTC,CATSRERVGLHEQYF,.,TRBV15,TRBJ2-7,.
TGCGCCAGCAGCTTCCCAGGGGACCCTGAAGCTTTCTTT,CASSFPGDPEAFF,.,TRBV5-1,TRBJ1-1,.
TGTGCCAGTACCCGCGGGACGGAGACCCAGTACTTC,CASTRGTETQYF,.,TRBV7-9,TRBJ2-5,.
TGTGCCTGGAGTGGAGCGGGGCGCGAGCAGTACTTC,CAWSGAGREQYF,TRBD2,TRBV30,TRBJ2-7,.
TGTGCCAGCAAGGAAGGGACTGGGTACAATGAGCAGTTCTTC,CASKEGTGYNEQFF,.,TRBV28,TRBJ2-1,once
TGTGCCAGCAGTGAAGGTGCGGGGCGGCTCCATAATTCACCCCTCCACTTT,CASSEGAGRLHNSPLHF,.,TRBV6-1,TRBJ1-6,.
TGTGCCAGCAGTGCGAATAATTCACCCCTCCACTTT,CASSANNSPLHF,.,TRBV28,TRBJ1-6,few
TGTGCCAGCAGCACTACAGGGCCGGCTGGAAACACCATATATTTT,CASSTTGPAGNTIYF,.,TRBV6-6,TRBJ1-3,.
TGTGCCAGCAGCCCCGCCCTGACTAGCGGGGTCTGGGGGTACAATGAGCAGTTCTTC,CASSPALTSGVWGYNEQFF,TRBD2,TRBV7-3,TRBJ2-1,.
TGTGCCAGCAGTTCGTTGGACAGGGGGCGTTTCTTCTATGGCTACACCTTC,CASSSLDRGRFFYGYTF,TRBD1,TRBV27,TRBJ1-2,.
TGTGCCAGCAGGGGGACTATCTTGGAGGGCCAGCATTTT,CASRGTILEGQHF,.,TRBV6-5,TRBJ1-5,.
TGTGCCAGCAGGCCCGGGACAGGGGTTTCGAATTCACCCCTCCACTTT,CASRPGTGVSNSPLHF,TRBD1,TRBV7-9,TRBJ1-6,.
TGTGCCACCAGTGATATAACAGGCTACGAGCAGTACTTC,CATSDITGYEQYF,.,TRBV24-1,TRBJ2-7,once
TGTGCCAGCAGTCAACAGACCGGGGTGGAAGCTTTCTTT,CASSQQTGVEAFF,.,TRBV2,TRBJ1-1,.
TGTGCTAGTGGTTCCAGGGCCGGTAACTATGGCTACACCTTC,CASGSRAGNYGYTF,.,TRBV12-5,TRBJ1-2,.
TGTGCCAGCACTAGCGGGGGGGCCCGAGAGACCCAGTACTTC,CASTSGGARETQYF,TRBD2,TRBV19,TRBJ2-5,once
TGTGCCAGCAGCCAAGAACGGCAGGGTGGGTGGCCCCAGCATTTT,CASSQERQGGWPQHF,.,TRBV3-1/TRBV3-2,TRBJ1-5,.
TGTGCCAGCAGCGTAGCAAGGTCCGATACGCAGTATTTT,CASSVARSDTQYF,.,TRBV7-3,TRBJ2-3,.
TGTGCCAGCAGCCAACAGGGAGTCCGCACAGATACGCAGTATTTT,CASSQQGVRTDTQYF,.,TRBV11-2,TRBJ2-3,.
TGTGCCAGCAGCCTTTCCGGGACAGACTACGAGCAGTACTTC,CASSLSGTDYEQYF,TRBD1,TRBV7-9,TRBJ2-7,.
TGTGCCAGTGACCCAGGGGAAGAGAACACTGAAGCTTTCTTT,CASDPGEENTEAFF,.,TRBV19,TRBJ1-1,.
TGTGCCAGCAGCCGCTTGGCGGTCAGGACTAGCCGCTGGAATGAGCAGTTCTTC,CASSRLAVRTSRWNEQFF,TRBD2,TRBV3-1/TRBV3-2,TRBJ2-1,.
TGTGCCAGCAGCCAAGCAAGGACAAATTTCGGGACTAGCACAGATACGCAGTATTTT,CASSQARTNFGTSTDTQYF,.,TRBV4-2,TRBJ2-3,.
TGTGCCAGCAGCTCCATTAAGGCCCCGGGCAGGGGGTTAAACTATGGCTACACCTTC,CASSSIKAPGRGLNYGYTF,TRBD1,TRBV11-2,TRBJ1-2,.
TGTGCCTGGAGTGTTCCGACCGGGGGGAGCGCAGATACGCAGTATTTT,CAWSVPTGGSADTQYF,TRBD2,TRBV30,TRBJ2-3,.